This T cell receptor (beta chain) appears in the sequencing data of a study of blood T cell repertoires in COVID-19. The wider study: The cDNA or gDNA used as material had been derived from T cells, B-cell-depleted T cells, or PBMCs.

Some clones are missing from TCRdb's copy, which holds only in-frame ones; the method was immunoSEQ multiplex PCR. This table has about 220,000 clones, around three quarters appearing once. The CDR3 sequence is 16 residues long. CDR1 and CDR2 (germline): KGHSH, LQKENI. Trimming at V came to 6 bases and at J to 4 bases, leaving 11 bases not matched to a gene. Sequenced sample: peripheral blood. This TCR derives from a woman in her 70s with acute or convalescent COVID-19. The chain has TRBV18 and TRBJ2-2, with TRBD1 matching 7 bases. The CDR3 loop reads CASSPWSTGRTGELFF. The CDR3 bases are TGTGCCAGCTCTCCCTGGTCGACAGGGCGCACCGGGGAGCTGTTTTTT.